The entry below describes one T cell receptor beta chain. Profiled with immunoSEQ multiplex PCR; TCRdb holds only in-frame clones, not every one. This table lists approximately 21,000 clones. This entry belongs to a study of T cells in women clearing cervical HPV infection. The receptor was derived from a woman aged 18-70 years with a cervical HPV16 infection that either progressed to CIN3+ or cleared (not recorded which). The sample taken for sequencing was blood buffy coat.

Partial CDR3 DNA: TGTGCCAAGACCTTAGCGGGAAGCTCCTACAATGAG. It translates to CAKTLAGSSYNE. The entire CDR3 protein reads CAKTLAGSSYNEQFF. This sequence joins TRBV9 and TRBJ2-1; 8 bases agree with TRBD2. The CDR3 end falls 3 residues outside the read, so it is completed with the germline J gene. Germline-derived CDR1 and CDR2 are SGDLS and YYNGEE. CDR3 size: 15 residues. The V gene end was trimmed by 9 bases and the J gene end by 0 bases; junction bases not matched to a gene: 8.